The clone carrying this T cell receptor beta chain was seen only once. This entry comes from a study of cytomegalovirus exposure and HLA in healthy donors. This CDR3 is 15 amino acids long. V lost 5 bases, J lost 3 bases, and 6 bases stayed unmatched. The germline gives CDR1 LNHNV, CDR2 YYDKDF (reference sequence). Vbeta (60) and Jbeta (13) primers were used in the PCR. TCRdb's copy holds only in-frame clones and misses some; the assay was immunoSEQ multiplex PCR. The table lists about 180,000 clones, almost 85% of them singletons. The specimen sequenced was PBMCs. The receptor was derived from a woman in her 50s in good health and CMV-seronegative. The chain has TRBV15 and TRBJ2-1; 8 bases match TRBD2. CDR3 loop: CATSGERESYNEQFF. DNA for the CDR3: TGTGCCACCAGCGGGGAGCGGGAGAGCTACAATGAGCAGTTCTTC.